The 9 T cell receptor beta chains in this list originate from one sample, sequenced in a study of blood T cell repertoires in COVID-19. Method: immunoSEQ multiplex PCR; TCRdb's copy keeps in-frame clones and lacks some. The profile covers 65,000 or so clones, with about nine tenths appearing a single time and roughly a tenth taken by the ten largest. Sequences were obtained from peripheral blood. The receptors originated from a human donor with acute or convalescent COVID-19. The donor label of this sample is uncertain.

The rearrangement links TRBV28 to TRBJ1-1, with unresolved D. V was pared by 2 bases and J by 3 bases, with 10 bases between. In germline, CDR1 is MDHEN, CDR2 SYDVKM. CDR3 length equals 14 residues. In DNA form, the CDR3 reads TGTGCCAGCAGTTTACTAGCGGATTACACTGAAGCTTTCTTT. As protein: CASSLLADYTEAFF. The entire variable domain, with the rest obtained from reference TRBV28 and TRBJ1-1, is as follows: DVKVTQSSRYLVKRTGEKVFLECVQDMDHENMFWYRQDPGLGLRLIYFSYDVKMKEKGDIPEGYSVSREKKERFSLILESASTNQTSMYLCASSLLADYTEAFFGQGTRLTVV.

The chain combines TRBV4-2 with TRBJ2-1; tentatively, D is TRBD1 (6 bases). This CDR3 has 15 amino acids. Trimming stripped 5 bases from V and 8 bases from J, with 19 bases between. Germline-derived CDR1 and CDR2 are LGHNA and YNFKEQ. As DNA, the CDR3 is TGTGCCAGCAGCTTACGGGACACCCCTGACGATGAGCAGTTCTTC. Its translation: CASSLRDTPDDEQFF.

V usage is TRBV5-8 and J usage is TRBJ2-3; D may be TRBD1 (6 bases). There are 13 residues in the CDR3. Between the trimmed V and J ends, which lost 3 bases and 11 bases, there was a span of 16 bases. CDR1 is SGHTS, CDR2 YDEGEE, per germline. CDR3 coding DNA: TGTGCCAGCAGCTGGAGGACAGCGCAAGTGCAGTATTTT. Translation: CASSWRTAQVQYF.

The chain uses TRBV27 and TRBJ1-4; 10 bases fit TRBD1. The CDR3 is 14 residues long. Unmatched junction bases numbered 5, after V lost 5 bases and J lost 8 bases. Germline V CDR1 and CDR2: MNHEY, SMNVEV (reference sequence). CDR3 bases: TGTGCCAGCAGTCGACAGGGGGCTCGGGAAAAACTGTTTTTT. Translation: CASSRQGAREKLFF.

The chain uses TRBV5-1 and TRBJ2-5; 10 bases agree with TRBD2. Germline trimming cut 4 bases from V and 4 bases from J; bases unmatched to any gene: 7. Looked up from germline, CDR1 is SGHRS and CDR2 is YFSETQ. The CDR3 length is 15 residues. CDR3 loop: CASSGFIAGGETQYF. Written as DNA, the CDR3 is TGCGCCAGCAGCGGCTTCATAGCGGGAGGAGAGACCCAGTACTTC.

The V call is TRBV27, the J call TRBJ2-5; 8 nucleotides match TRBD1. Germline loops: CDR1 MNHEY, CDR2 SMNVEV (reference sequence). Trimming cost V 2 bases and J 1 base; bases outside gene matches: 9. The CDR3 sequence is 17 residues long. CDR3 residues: CASSLTGGADLQETQYF. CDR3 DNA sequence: TGTGCCAGCAGTTTAACAGGGGGTGCGGACCTCCAAGAGACCCAGTACTTC.

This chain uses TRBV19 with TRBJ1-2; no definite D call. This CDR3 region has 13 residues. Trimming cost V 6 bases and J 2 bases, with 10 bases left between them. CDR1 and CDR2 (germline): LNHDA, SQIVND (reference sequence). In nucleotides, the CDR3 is TGTGCCAGTAGAGCAAGAGAAAACTATGGCTACACCTTC. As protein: CASRARENYGYTF.

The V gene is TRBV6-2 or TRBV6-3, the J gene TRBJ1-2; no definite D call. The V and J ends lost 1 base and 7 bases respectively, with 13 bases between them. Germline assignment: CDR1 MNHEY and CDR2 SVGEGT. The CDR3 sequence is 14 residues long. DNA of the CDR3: TGTGCCAGCAGTTACTTTCACCCGAGGTCTGGCTACACCTTC. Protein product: CASSYFHPRSGYTF.

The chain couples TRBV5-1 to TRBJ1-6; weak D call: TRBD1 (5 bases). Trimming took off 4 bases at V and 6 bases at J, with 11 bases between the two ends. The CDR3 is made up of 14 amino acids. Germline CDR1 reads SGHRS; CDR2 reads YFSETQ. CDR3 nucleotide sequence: TGCGCCAGCAGCCTTCAGGGATTTAATTCACCCCTCCACTTT. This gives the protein CASSLQGFNSPLHF.